Below, 30 T cell receptor beta chains from the same sample are listed, as sequenced in a study of cytomegalovirus exposure and HLA in healthy donors. With 60 Vbeta and 13 Jbeta primers, the PCR was carried out. The assay was immunoSEQ multiplex PCR, and TCRdb's table has in-frame clones only and misses some. The profile shows 180,000 or so clones, more than 75% of them singletons. Material: PBMCs. These receptors were obtained from a woman aged 30 to 39 in good health and CMV-seropositive.

J is TRBJ1-1 and V is TRBV18; D call uncertain. The CDR3 has 13 amino acids. Germline V gene sequence: CDR1 KGHSH, CDR2 LQKENI. The ends were cut back, 4 bases at V and 1 base at J, with 7 bases in the middle. The CDR3 here is CASSLQENTEAFF. The DNA for the CDR3 is TGTGCCAGCTCACTCCAGGAGAACACTGAAGCTTTCTTT.

The J gene is TRBJ1-2, the V gene TRBV28; 8 bases line up with TRBD1. This CDR3 is built from 13 residues. Germline values: CDR1 MDHEN, CDR2 SYDVKM. With 9 bases clipped from V and 8 bases from J, the junction kept 11 bases outside the gene matches. The CDR3 DNA sequence: TGTGCCAGTCACAGGGGGGGTCTGGGGGGCTACACCTTC. It translates to CASHRGGLGGYTF.

This clone showed up just a few times. The chain links TRBV2 to TRBJ1-1, with D perhaps TRBD1 (6 bases). CDR1 and CDR2 (germline): SNHLY, FYNNEI. V was clipped by 4 bases and J by 4 bases, with 13 bases between them. CDR3 size: 14 residues. CDR3 sequence (DNA): TGTGCCAGCAGTGTTGAGGGGGATAGCACTGAAGCTTTCTTT. It is translated as CASSVEGDSTEAFF.

V gene TRBV10-3 combines with J gene TRBJ2-1; 8 bases line up with TRBD2. From germline, CDR1 is ENHRY and CDR2 SYGVKD. The CDR3 spans 19 residues. Trimming removed 3 bases from V and 0 bases from J; junction bases left unmatched: 13. CDR3 region: CAISETAGLVISSYNEQFF. CDR3 nucleotide sequence: TGTGCCATCAGTGAAACGGCGGGACTAGTGATCAGCTCCTACAATGAGCAGTTCTTC.

This chain joins TRBV4-1 and TRBJ1-2; D is unresolved. The CDR3 is 13 residues long. V was pared by 2 bases and J by 12 bases, with 16 bases between. From germline, CDR1 is MGHRA and CDR2 YSYEKL. This chain's CDR3 is CASSQRGGGKDTF. The CDR3 coding sequence is TGCGCCAGCAGCCAACGGGGTGGAGGGAAAGACACCTTC.

The chain carries TRBV29-1 and TRBJ1-1; D perhaps matches TRBD1 (5 bases). The CDR3 length is 11 residues. V was pared by 7 bases and J by 4 bases, with 10 bases between. Germline V gene data show CDR1 as SQVTM and CDR2 as ANQGSEA. CDR3 protein: CSARGVTEAFF. CDR3 bases: TGCAGCGCCCGGGGGGTCACTGAAGCTTTCTTT.

This chain links TRBV10-3 with TRBJ2-3; 11 nucleotides match TRBD2. This CDR3 has 16 amino acids. V trimming: 3 bases; J trimming: 5 bases; junction bases outside the gene matches: 7. The germline CDR1 and CDR2 sequences are ENHRY and SYGVKD. In DNA, the CDR3 is TGTGCCATCAGTGAATCACTAGCGGGGGCCGGAGATACGCAGTATTTT. This translates into CAISESLAGAGDTQYF.

This chain joins TRBV5-1 and TRBJ2-3; tentatively, D is TRBD2 (5 bases). The CDR3 runs 15 residues. V was clipped by 2 bases and J by 4 bases, with 14 bases between them. Germline V gene data show CDR1 as SGHRS and CDR2 as YFSETQ. DNA for the CDR3: TGCGCCAGCAGCTTCCCGGGGAGTAGGGCAGATACGCAGTATTTT. It yields the protein CASSFPGSRADTQYF.

V and J are TRBV6-5 and TRBJ2-1, with 14 bases fitting TRBD2. The germline gives CDR1 MNHEY, CDR2 SVGAGI. V shed 4 bases and J 8 bases; nucleotides not matched to a gene: 4. The CDR3 contains 15 residues. The CDR3 loop reads CASSWGTSGGYEQFF. DNA of the CDR3: TGTGCCAGCAGTTGGGGGACTAGCGGGGGTTATGAGCAGTTCTTC.

The chain recombines TRBV9 with TRBJ2-3, with TRBD1 as a possible D gene (5 bases). Germline V CDR1 and CDR2: SGDLS, YYNGEE. The CDR3 consists of 14 residues. Trimming removed 0 bases from V and 4 bases from J, with 9 bases in between. CDR3 nucleotide sequence: TGTGCCAGCAGCGTAGCACAGGCGGCAGATACGCAGTATTTT. It encodes CASSVAQAADTQYF.

The V and J genes are TRBV9 and TRBJ2-3; D is unresolved. This CDR3 region has 14 residues. The V and J ends lost 2 bases and 0 bases respectively, with 7 bases between them. The germline V gene encodes CDR1 SGDLS and CDR2 YYNGEE. The chain's CDR3 is CASSVYISTDTQYF. CDR3 DNA sequence: TGTGCCAGCAGCGTGTATATAAGCACAGATACGCAGTATTTT.

In DNA, the CDR3 is TGTGCCAGCAGCTTATCTGTGGGGGGGCGCTACAATGAGCAGTTCTTC. It translates to CASSLSVGGRYNEQFF. The chain employs TRBV7-2 and TRBJ2-1; a possible D gene is TRBD2 (7 bases). The CDR3 has 16 residues. CDR1 and CDR2 from the germline V gene are SGHTA and FQGNSA. Trimming cost V 2 bases and J 3 bases, with 14 bases left between them.

V gene TRBV5-6 combines with J gene TRBJ1-1; a weak D match, TRBD1 (5 bases). Germline CDR1 SGHDT, CDR2 YYEEEE. The germline V and J ends were trimmed by 0 bases and 0 bases, with 12 bases remaining between them. This CDR3 contains 16 residues. For the CDR3, the DNA is TGTGCCAGCAGCTTGGGTCACAGGAATATGAACACTGAAGCTTTCTTT. This gives the protein CASSLGHRNMNTEAFF. Looking up the rest from reference TRBV5-6 and TRBJ1-1 gives the full variable domain: DAGVTQSPTHLIKTRGQQVTLRCSPKSGHDTVSWYQQALGQGPQFIFQYYEEEERQRGNFPDRFSGHQFPNYSSELNVNALLLGDSALYLCASSLGHRNMNTEAFFGQGTRLTVV.

The chain is built from TRBV5-6 and TRBJ2-7, with 10 bases matching TRBD1. From germline, CDR1 is SGHDT and CDR2 YYEEEE. CDR3 length: 15 residues. Trimming took 3 bases from V and 0 from J; bases not matched to a gene: 3. DNA for the CDR3: TGTGCCAGCAGCTCGGGGACAGGGGCCTCCTACGAGCAGTACTTC. Translation: CASSSGTGASYEQYF.

The chain joins TRBV6-1 to TRBJ2-7, with D possibly matching TRBD2 (7 bases). The V gene lost 1 base and the J gene lost 5 bases, with 18 bases spanning the gap. There are 16 residues in the CDR3. Germline V gene lookup returns CDR1 MNHNS and CDR2 SASEGT. As DNA, the CDR3 is TGTGCCAGCAGTGAAGTGGTAGGAACAGGGAGGGACGAGCAGTACTTC. It is translated as CASSEVVGTGRDEQYF.

This clone was detected a few times. The CDR3 bases are TGTGCCAGCAGCTATCACCCAAACAGGGGCAATGAGCAGTTCTTC. This sequence encodes CASSYHPNRGNEQFF. The chain combines TRBV7-2 with TRBJ2-1, with 7 bases lining up with TRBD1. Germline-derived CDR1 and CDR2 are SGHTA and FQGNSA. V trimming: 4 bases; J trimming: 6 bases; junction bases outside the gene matches: 9. The length of the CDR3 is 15 residues.

The chain combines TRBV9 with TRBJ1-6, with D perhaps TRBD1 (6 bases). This CDR3 comprises 15 residues. Germline CDR1 is SGDLS and CDR2 is YYNGEE. V shed 0 bases and J shed 4 bases, with 8 bases lying between them. The CDR3 region is CASSVGGQYNSPLHF. The CDR3 bases are TGTGCCAGCAGCGTAGGAGGACAGTATAATTCACCCCTCCACTTT.

V and J are TRBV7-9 and TRBJ2-3; 8 nucleotides agree with TRBD1. Germline CDR1 and CDR2: SEHNR and FQNEAQ (reference sequence). V was clipped by 3 bases and J by 4 bases; unmatched bases: 15. The CDR3 runs to 18 residues. CDR3 coding DNA: TGTGCCAGCAGCTTGGGGACAGGTTTCATTGGGCCACCAGATACGCAGTATTTT. Its protein is CASSLGTGFIGPPDTQYF.

The chain uses TRBV4-3 and TRBJ1-3, with a weak D call TRBD1 (6 bases). Trimming stripped 3 bases from V and 0 bases from J, with 9 bases between. There are 15 residues in the CDR3. From germline, CDR1 is LGHNA and CDR2 YSLEER. The CDR3 spells CASSQGHNSGNTIYF. The CDR3 nucleotides are TGCGCCAGCAGCCAGGGACATAACTCTGGAAACACCATATATTTT.

V is TRBV6-5 and J is TRBJ1-2; perhaps TRBD1 as D (6 bases). Germline loops: CDR1 MNHEY, CDR2 SVGAGI. The CDR3 runs to 14 residues. The ends were cut back, 6 bases at V and 4 bases at J, with 15 bases in the middle. The CDR3 here is CASSPDSRSYGYTF. CDR3 nucleotides: TGTGCCAGCAGCCCGGACAGCCGTTCCTATGGCTACACCTTC.

This chain's CDR3 is CASTLVGEETQYF. The CDR3 coding sequence is TGTGCCAGCACCCTGGTAGGGGAAGAGACCCAGTACTTC. This chain links TRBV28 with TRBJ2-5; D is possibly TRBD1 (5 bases). The germline V and J ends were trimmed by 7 bases and 3 bases, with 12 bases remaining between them. CDR3 size: 13 residues. CDR1 MDHEN and CDR2 SYDVKM come from the germline V gene.

V and J are TRBV10-1 and TRBJ2-7, with TRBD2 matching 11 bases. V shed 0 bases and J 6 bases; nucleotides not matched to a gene: 7. There are 16 residues in the CDR3. Germline CDR1 and CDR2: WNHNN and SYGVQD (reference sequence). CDR3 region: CASSESRLAGGGEQYF. CDR3 nucleotides: TGCGCCAGCAGTGAGTCCCGGCTAGCGGGGGGTGGCGAGCAGTACTTC.

The rearrangement joins TRBV5-6 to TRBJ2-1; TRBD2 agrees at 7 bases. The CDR3 has 16 residues. Trimming cost V 4 bases and J 4 bases; bases outside gene matches: 11. Germline assignment: CDR1 SGHDT and CDR2 YYEEEE. The CDR3, as DNA: TGTGCCAGCAGCGGAACCGCAGGACTAGATTACAATGAGCAGTTCTTC. It translates to CASSGTAGLDYNEQFF.

The rearrangement links TRBV10-1 to TRBJ2-5; no reliable D call. Per germline, CDR1 WNHNN and CDR2 SYGVQD (reference sequence). This CDR3 contains 13 residues. The V gene lost 5 bases and the J gene lost 0 bases, with 7 bases spanning the gap. CDR3 bases: TGCGCCAGCAGTAGAACGGACCAAGAGACCCAGTACTTC. Encoded protein: CASSRTDQETQYF.

This clone was observed a handful of times. The chain is built from TRBV2 and TRBJ2-7; 9 bases map to TRBD2. V trimming: 6 bases; J trimming: 1 base; junction bases outside the gene matches: 10. This CDR3 is 16 amino acids long. Germline V gene lookup returns CDR1 SNHLY and CDR2 FYNNEI. The CDR3 sequence: CASSAGGGGASYEQYF. CDR3 nucleotides: TGTGCCAGCAGCGCCGGGGGCGGGGGGGCGTCCTACGAGCAGTACTTC. Full variable domain (remainder filled in from reference TRBV2 and TRBJ2-7): EPEVTQTPSHQVTQMGQEVILRCVPISNHLYFYWYRQILGQKVEFLVSFYNNEISEKSEIFDDQFSVERPDGSNFTLKIRSTKLEDSAMYFCASSAGGGGASYEQYFGPGTRLTVT.

About this clone: Compared with germline, one end of the junction differs, possibly owing to a read error. The chain is built from TRBV30 and TRBJ1-2; D perhaps matches TRBD1 (6 bases). Per germline, CDR1 GTSNPN and CDR2 SVGIG (reference sequence). This CDR3 comprises 14 residues. The CDR3 spells CARRVMTGTAGYTF. Here the CDR3 DNA reads TGTGCCCGGAGGGTAATGACAGGAACCGCTGGCTACACCTTC.

This clone occurred a few times. The rearrangement uses TRBV2 and TRBJ1-5; D is unresolved. The CDR3 is made up of 17 amino acids. The germline V and J ends were trimmed by 2 bases and 0 bases, with 14 bases remaining between them. Germline CDR1 SNHLY, CDR2 FYNNEI. CDR3 sequence (DNA): TGTGCCAGCAGTGAAAGTGAGAGATTTCATAGCAATCAGCCCCAGCATTTT. It encodes CASSESERFHSNQPQHF.

This chain connects TRBV7-2 to TRBJ2-3, with TRBD2 matching over 9 bases. The V gene end was trimmed by 1 base and the J gene end by 2 bases; junction bases not matched to a gene: 4. Germline V CDR1 and CDR2: SGHTA, FQGNSA. The CDR3 is 16 amino acids. CDR3 sequence reads: CASSLGLAEYTDTQYF. The CDR3, as DNA: TGTGCCAGCAGCTTAGGACTAGCGGAGTACACAGATACGCAGTATTTT.

V and J are TRBV7-2 and TRBJ1-6; tentatively, D is TRBD1 (5 bases). Trimming took off 2 bases at V and 7 bases at J, with 9 bases between the two ends. There are 14 residues in the CDR3. CDR1 is SGHTA and CDR2 is FQGNSA in the germline V gene. In DNA, the CDR3 is TGTGCCAGCAGCTTAATCACAGGAAATTCACCCCTCCACTTT. It encodes CASSLITGNSPLHF.

The chain carries TRBV28 and TRBJ1-3; tentatively, D is TRBD1 (5 bases). Germline loops: CDR1 MDHEN, CDR2 SYDVKM. CDR3 size: 15 residues. Trimming cost V 7 bases and J 2 bases, with 15 bases left between them. This chain's CDR3 is CASTLGVGAGNTIYF. CDR3 DNA sequence: TGTGCCAGCACCCTGGGCGTAGGGGCTGGAAACACCATATATTTT.